The source of this T cell receptor beta chain is a study of technical replicates of blood from a handful of donors. TCRdb's copy holds only in-frame clones and misses some; the assay was immunoSEQ multiplex PCR. The sample contains more than 80,000 clones, roughly 96% of which appear only once. What was sequenced was T cells isolated from PBMCs. This receptor was taken from a human donor in good health.

CDR3 in amino acids: CASSLGSGTEAFF. For the CDR3, the DNA is TGTGCCAGCAGCTTAGGTAGCGGCACTGAAGCTTTCTTT. J is TRBJ1-1 and V is TRBV7-6; D is uncertain. The ends were cut back, 1 base at V and 4 bases at J, with 7 bases in the middle. Germline V gives CDR1 SGHVS, CDR2 FNYEAQ. The CDR3 consists of 13 residues.